A selection of T cell receptor beta chains follows, all from one sample in a study of blood T cell repertoires in COVID-19. This table comes from immunoSEQ multiplex PCR, and its TCRdb copy is limited to in-frame clones, with some not included. This sample has 85,000 to 110,000 clones, with roughly 87% found just once. Sequenced: peripheral blood. These receptors came from a human donor in a cohort sampled during active COVID-19. Both conserved end residues are part of each CDR3. A D gene is named only where the DNA matches it firmly. Expanded clones get a size class; other rows say once, few or many, or leave the size out.

abundance: NA; j_gene: TRBJ2-7; v_gene: TRBV27; d_gene: TRBD1; CDR3nt: TGTGCCAGCAGTTTCCGACAGGGGGCGTCTCCCTACGAGCAGTACTTC; CDR3aa: CASSFRQGASPYEQYF
abundance: once; j_gene: TRBJ2-1; v_gene: TRBV4-1; d_gene: NA; CDR3nt: TGCGCCAGCAGCCACCCCAAAACCCCAACGGACAGTCTTAGCGATGAGCAGTTCTTC; CDR3aa: CASSHPKTPTDSLSDEQFF
abundance: NA; j_gene: TRBJ2-7; v_gene: TRBV7-2; d_gene: NA; CDR3nt: TGTGCCAGCAGCGTACCTAGCAAGTACGAGCAGTACTTC; CDR3aa: CASSVPSKYEQYF
abundance: few; j_gene: TRBJ2-2; v_gene: TRBV12-5; d_gene: NA; CDR3nt: TGTGCTAGTGGTTTGGGGGCGACCGCCGGGGAGCTGTTTTTT; CDR3aa: CASGLGATAGELFF
abundance: NA; j_gene: TRBJ2-2; v_gene: TRBV20-1; d_gene: TRBD1; CDR3nt: TGCAGTGCTAGTCAGCAGGGGGCATTCCACACCGGGGAGCTGTTTTTT; CDR3aa: CSASQQGAFHTGELFF
abundance: NA; j_gene: TRBJ2-5; v_gene: TRBV24-1; d_gene: NA; CDR3nt: TGTGCCACCAGTGATTTTGCTTCTTGGGAGCGAGAGACCCAGTACTTC; CDR3aa: CATSDFASWERETQYF
abundance: NA; j_gene: TRBJ1-2; v_gene: TRBV5-6; d_gene: NA; CDR3nt: TGTGCCAGCAGCTTGAGAATCGAGAACTATGGCTACACCTTC; CDR3aa: CASSLRIENYGYTF
abundance: once; j_gene: TRBJ2-3; v_gene: TRBV7-3; d_gene: TRBD2; CDR3nt: TGTGCCAGCAGCTTAAAACTAGCGCCAGGCCAGCAGTATTTT; CDR3aa: CASSLKLAPGQQYF
abundance: NA; j_gene: TRBJ2-1; v_gene: TRBV19; d_gene: TRBD2; CDR3nt: TGTGCCAGTAGTATGGGGCTAGCGGGAGTGGCTGAGCAGTTCTTC; CDR3aa: CASSMGLAGVAEQFF
abundance: NA; j_gene: TRBJ2-5; v_gene: TRBV28; d_gene: NA; CDR3nt: TGTGCCAGCACCGGCGGTACAGGGCAAGAGACCCAGTACTTC; CDR3aa: CASTGGTGQETQYF
abundance: NA; j_gene: TRBJ2-7; v_gene: TRBV4-1; d_gene: TRBD1; CDR3nt: TGCGCCAGCAGCGCCGGGACAGGGCAGTACGAGCAGTACTTC; CDR3aa: CASSAGTGQYEQYF
abundance: NA; j_gene: TRBJ1-1; v_gene: TRBV5-4; d_gene: NA; CDR3nt: TGTGCCAGCAGCCAAAGGGGGGGAGCGGAAGCTTTCTTT; CDR3aa: CASSQRGGAEAFF
abundance: NA; j_gene: TRBJ2-1; v_gene: TRBV9; d_gene: NA; CDR3nt: TGTGCCAGCAGCGTAGCTACGAACAATGAGCAGTTCTTC; CDR3aa: CASSVATNNEQFF
abundance: NA; j_gene: TRBJ1-1; v_gene: TRBV10-3; d_gene: NA; CDR3nt: TGTGCCATCTGTGCCGGGGGAGAGAACACTGAAGCTTTCTTT; CDR3aa: CAICAGGENTEAFF
abundance: few; j_gene: TRBJ1-6; v_gene: TRBV11-2; d_gene: TRBD1; CDR3nt: TGTGCCAGCAGCGCCATCGGGACAGGATATAATTCACCCCTCCACTTT; CDR3aa: CASSAIGTGYNSPLHF
abundance: once; j_gene: TRBJ1-1; v_gene: TRBV2; d_gene: TRBD1; CDR3nt: TGTGCCAGCAGTGACCCCGGGACAGTCAACACTGAAGCTTTCTTT; CDR3aa: CASSDPGTVNTEAFF
abundance: NA; j_gene: TRBJ1-4; v_gene: TRBV7-2; d_gene: TRBD1; CDR3nt: TGTGCCAGCAGCGCCAAACAGGGGGGGTCTAAAAAACTGTTTTTT; CDR3aa: CASSAKQGGSKKLFF
abundance: few; j_gene: TRBJ2-3; v_gene: TRBV3-1/TRBV3-2; d_gene: TRBD2; CDR3nt: TGTGCCAGCAGCCGTCTAGCGGGGGGCGCTACGCAGTATTTT; CDR3aa: CASSRLAGGATQYF
abundance: NA; j_gene: TRBJ2-3; v_gene: TRBV7-6; d_gene: NA; CDR3nt: TGTGCCAGCAGCCAGATAATTCCAGATACGCAGTATTTT; CDR3aa: CASSQIIPDTQYF
abundance: NA; j_gene: TRBJ2-3; v_gene: TRBV29-1; d_gene: TRBD2; CDR3nt: TGCAGCGTTCTTGGGAGAGCGGGAACTAGCACAGATACGCAGTATTTT; CDR3aa: CSVLGRAGTSTDTQYF
abundance: NA; j_gene: TRBJ1-1; v_gene: TRBV6-2/TRBV6-3; d_gene: TRBD1; CDR3nt: TGTGCCAGCAGTTACCACACCGGGACAGGGGGCGTCGCGACTGAAGCTTTCTTT; CDR3aa: CASSYHTGTGGVATEAFF
abundance: NA; j_gene: TRBJ2-7; v_gene: TRBV5-3; d_gene: NA; CDR3nt: TGTGCCAGAAGCCCGCCAGACTTC; CDR3aa: CARSPPDF
abundance: NA; j_gene: TRBJ2-7; v_gene: TRBV7-2; d_gene: NA; CDR3nt: TGTGCCAGCAGCCTGTTGGCTAGTTCCGAGCAGTACTTC; CDR3aa: CASSLLASSEQYF
abundance: NA; j_gene: TRBJ1-4; v_gene: TRBV10-3; d_gene: TRBD1; CDR3nt: TGTGCCATCTCTGGACAGGGGGGGGAAAAACTGTTTTTT; CDR3aa: CAISGQGGEKLFF
abundance: NA; j_gene: TRBJ2-7; v_gene: TRBV6-5; d_gene: NA; CDR3nt: TGTGCCAGCAGCGAGACCTACGAGCAGTACTTC; CDR3aa: CASSETYEQYF
abundance: NA; j_gene: TRBJ1-5; v_gene: TRBV7-9; d_gene: TRBD1; CDR3nt: TGTGCCAGCAGCTTGGGACAGGGGCAACAGCCCCAGCATTTT; CDR3aa: CASSLGQGQQPQHF
abundance: NA; j_gene: TRBJ2-1; v_gene: TRBV5-8; d_gene: NA; CDR3nt: TGTGCCAGCAGCCCGACAGTTAACTCCTACAATGAGCAGTTCTTC; CDR3aa: CASSPTVNSYNEQFF
abundance: NA; j_gene: TRBJ1-3; v_gene: TRBV6-6; d_gene: TRBD1; CDR3nt: TGTGCCAGCAGTTCCTGGGGACAGAGTTACGGAAACACCATATATTTT; CDR3aa: CASSSWGQSYGNTIYF
abundance: NA; j_gene: TRBJ2-1; v_gene: TRBV19; d_gene: NA; CDR3nt: TGTGCCAGTAGTATAGTGACCAGCGGGTTTCCCAATGAGCAGTTCTTC; CDR3aa: CASSIVTSGFPNEQFF
abundance: once; j_gene: TRBJ2-3; v_gene: TRBV12-5; d_gene: NA; CDR3nt: TGTGCTAGTGGTCCAGGGGACATAGCCCCAGATACGCAGTATTTT; CDR3aa: CASGPGDIAPDTQYF
abundance: NA; j_gene: TRBJ2-1; v_gene: TRBV5-1; d_gene: TRBD2; CDR3nt: TGCGCCAGCAGTTTGACTAGCGGGGTCAATGAGCAGTTCTTC; CDR3aa: CASSLTSGVNEQFF
abundance: NA; j_gene: TRBJ2-2; v_gene: TRBV27; d_gene: TRBD2; CDR3nt: TGTGCCAGCAGAACCGGGACTAGCGCGACCGGGGAGCTGTTTTTT; CDR3aa: CASRTGTSATGELFF
abundance: NA; j_gene: TRBJ2-3; v_gene: TRBV5-4; d_gene: NA; CDR3nt: TGTGCCAGCAGCTTGGACCGAGCGCAGTATTTT; CDR3aa: CASSLDRAQYF
abundance: NA; j_gene: TRBJ1-5; v_gene: TRBV5-4; d_gene: NA; CDR3nt: TGTGCCAGCAGCTTGATGGGCTTTAGCAATCAGCCCCAGCATTTT; CDR3aa: CASSLMGFSNQPQHF
abundance: NA; j_gene: TRBJ1-6; v_gene: TRBV27; d_gene: TRBD1; CDR3nt: TGTGCCAGCAGTTTAGGGGACAGGGGTTACTCACCCCTCCACTTT; CDR3aa: CASSLGDRGYSPLHF
abundance: NA; j_gene: TRBJ1-1; v_gene: TRBV7-9; d_gene: NA; CDR3nt: TGTGCCAGCAGCTCAGGATTAAACATGATAGCTTTCTTT; CDR3aa: CASSSGLNMIAFF
abundance: few; j_gene: TRBJ2-2; v_gene: TRBV5-1; d_gene: NA; CDR3nt: TGCGCCAGCAGCGCCAGACCCCCTAGCTCTGTAGGGGAGCTGTTTTTT; CDR3aa: CASSARPPSSVGELFF
abundance: NA; j_gene: TRBJ2-3; v_gene: TRBV2; d_gene: NA; CDR3nt: TGTGCCAGCAGTGAAGCGCAGGGGCGGCGGGGCACAGATACGCAGTATTTT; CDR3aa: CASSEAQGRRGTDTQYF
abundance: NA; j_gene: TRBJ2-3; v_gene: TRBV15; d_gene: NA; CDR3nt: TGTGCCACCAGCAGAGATGGGGACAACACAGATACGCAGTATTTT; CDR3aa: CATSRDGDNTDTQYF
abundance: NA; j_gene: TRBJ2-2; v_gene: TRBV6-2/TRBV6-3; d_gene: TRBD2; CDR3nt: TGTGCCAGCAGCCGACACGCCGGACTAGCGGGAGGGCCATACACCGGGGAGCTGTTTTTT; CDR3aa: CASSRHAGLAGGPYTGELFF
abundance: NA; j_gene: TRBJ1-4; v_gene: TRBV7-9; d_gene: NA; CDR3nt: TGTGCCAGCAGCGTGGCGCAGGGTTTGGAAAAACTGTTTTTT; CDR3aa: CASSVAQGLEKLFF
abundance: NA; j_gene: TRBJ1-1; v_gene: TRBV28; d_gene: NA; CDR3nt: TGTGCCAGCAGTTGGGGAGGAGTCATGAACACTGAAGCTTTCTTT; CDR3aa: CASSWGGVMNTEAFF